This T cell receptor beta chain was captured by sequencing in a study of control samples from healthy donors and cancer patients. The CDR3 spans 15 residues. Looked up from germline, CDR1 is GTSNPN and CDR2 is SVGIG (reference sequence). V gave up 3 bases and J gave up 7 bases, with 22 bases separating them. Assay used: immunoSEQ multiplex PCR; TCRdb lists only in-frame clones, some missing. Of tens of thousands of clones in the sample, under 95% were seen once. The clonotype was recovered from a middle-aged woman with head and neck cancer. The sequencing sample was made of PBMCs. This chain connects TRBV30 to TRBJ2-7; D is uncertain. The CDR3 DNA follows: TGTGCCTGGAGGCAGTTTCAAGGGCCACTGGGGGAGCAGTACTTC. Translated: CAWRQFQGPLGEQYF.